The clone carrying this T cell receptor beta chain showed up just a few times. Its antigen is not identified. The CDR3 spans 15 residues. With V trimmed by 3 bases and J by 8 bases, 7 bases remained unmatched. Germline V gene sequence: CDR1 SGDLS, CDR2 YYNGEE. What was sequenced were expressed TCRB transcripts, since all of the isolated RNA had been reverse transcribed. Roughly 3.57 million reads on average were seen across naive, central memory and regulatory T cell samples. The repertoire was sequenced with immunoSEQ multiplex PCR; TCRdb's copy has only in-frame clones and lacks some. The repertoire has 300,000 to 350,000 clones, roughly a fifth of them found once; the top ten carry 0.044%. This entry belongs to a study of beta chain features in type 1 diabetes. Regarding the study as a whole: HLA effects on TCRB rearrangement stayed unresolved here. Type 1 diabetes patients had TCRB CDR3s that were shorter (moderately but significantly so) in all four CD4+ subsets.

Sorted populations all had greater than 95% purity. This chain links TRBV9 with TRBJ1-6; 8 nucleotides line up with TRBD1. This sequence was found in a woman aged 18-29 years in good health. Source material: naive CD4+ T cells from blood. The DNA of the CDR3 is TGTGCCAGCAGCGGGACAGGGCGCAACTATTCACCCCTCCACTTT. Encoded protein: CASSGTGRNYSPLHF.